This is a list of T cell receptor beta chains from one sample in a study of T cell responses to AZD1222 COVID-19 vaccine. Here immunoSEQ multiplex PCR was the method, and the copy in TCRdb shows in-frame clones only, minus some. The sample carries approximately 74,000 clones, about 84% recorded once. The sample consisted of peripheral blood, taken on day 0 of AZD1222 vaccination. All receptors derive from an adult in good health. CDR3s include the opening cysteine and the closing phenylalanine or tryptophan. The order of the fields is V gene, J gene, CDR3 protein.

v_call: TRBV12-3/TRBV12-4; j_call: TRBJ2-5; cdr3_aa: CASSSGLAGWYF
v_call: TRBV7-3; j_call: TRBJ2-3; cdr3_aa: CASSVGQGSTDTQYF
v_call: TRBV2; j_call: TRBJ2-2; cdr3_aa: CASSLSGTNTGELFF
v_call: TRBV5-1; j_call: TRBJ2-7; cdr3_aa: CASSRHEGYEQYF
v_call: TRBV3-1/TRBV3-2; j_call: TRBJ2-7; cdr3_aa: CASCLGLAGYEQYF
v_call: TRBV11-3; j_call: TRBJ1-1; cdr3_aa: CASSLSGGNTEAFF
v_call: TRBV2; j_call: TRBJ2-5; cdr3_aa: CAAGRGVTQYF
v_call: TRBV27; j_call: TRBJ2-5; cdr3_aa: CASSLSGNRGLRETQYF
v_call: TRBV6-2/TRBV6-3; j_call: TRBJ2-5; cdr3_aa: CASSYSGGGGETQYF
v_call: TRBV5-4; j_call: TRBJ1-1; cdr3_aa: CASSLDMTGLGTEAFF
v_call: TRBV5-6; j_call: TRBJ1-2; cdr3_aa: CASSSVENGYYGYTF
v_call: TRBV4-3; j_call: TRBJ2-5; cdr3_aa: CASSQDRFSKQETQYF
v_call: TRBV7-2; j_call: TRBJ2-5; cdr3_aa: CASSLPGWETQYF
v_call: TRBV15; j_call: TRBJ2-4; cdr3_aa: CATSRDGAPAKNIQYF
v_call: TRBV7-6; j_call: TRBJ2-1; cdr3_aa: CASSLAIQGNEQFF
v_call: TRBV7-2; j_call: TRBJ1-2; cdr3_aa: CASSLVTREGYTF
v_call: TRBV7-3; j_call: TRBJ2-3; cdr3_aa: CASSPGGATDTQYF
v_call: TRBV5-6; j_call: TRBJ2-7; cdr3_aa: CASTPGGGIEQYF
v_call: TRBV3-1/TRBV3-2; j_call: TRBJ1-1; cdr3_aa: CASSQELRNTEAFF
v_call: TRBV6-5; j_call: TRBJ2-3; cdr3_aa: CASRSPGTDTQYF
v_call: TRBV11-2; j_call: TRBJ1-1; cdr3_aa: CASTTGGSTEAFF
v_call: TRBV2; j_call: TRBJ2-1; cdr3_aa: CAGRGGGAYNEQFF
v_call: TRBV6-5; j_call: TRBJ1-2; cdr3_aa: CAAKGPLANYGYTF
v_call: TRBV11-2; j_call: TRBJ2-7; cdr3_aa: CASGEAGAGYEQYF
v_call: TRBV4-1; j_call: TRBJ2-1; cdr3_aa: CASSPRTVTYNEQFF
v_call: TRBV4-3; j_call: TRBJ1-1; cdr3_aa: CASSQLPGFEAFF
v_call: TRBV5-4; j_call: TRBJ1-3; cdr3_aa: CASSFGNTIYF
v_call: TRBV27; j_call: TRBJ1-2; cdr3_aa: CASSRTGGDYGYTF
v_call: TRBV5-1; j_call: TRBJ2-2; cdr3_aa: CASSHGTGVTGELFF
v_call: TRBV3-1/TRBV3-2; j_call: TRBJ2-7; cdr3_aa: CASSQDIRTGGNEQYF
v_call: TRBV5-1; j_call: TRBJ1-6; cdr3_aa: CASSLDRGNSPLHF
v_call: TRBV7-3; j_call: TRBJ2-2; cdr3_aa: CASSLHSGTANTGELFF
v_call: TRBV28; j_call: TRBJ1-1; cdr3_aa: CASAPGVMNTEAFF
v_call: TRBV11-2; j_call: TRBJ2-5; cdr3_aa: CASSLISETQYF
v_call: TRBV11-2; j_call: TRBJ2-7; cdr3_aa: CASSQWTGTGSYEQYF
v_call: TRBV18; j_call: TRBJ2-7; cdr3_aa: CASSPRGQGGEQYF
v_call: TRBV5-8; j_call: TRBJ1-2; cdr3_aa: CASSSGPGIYGYTF
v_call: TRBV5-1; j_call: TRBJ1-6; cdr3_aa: CASSLPDTNSPLHF
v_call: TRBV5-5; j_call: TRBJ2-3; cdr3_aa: CASSLDLLGTDTQYF
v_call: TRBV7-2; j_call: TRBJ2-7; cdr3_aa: CASSLEALAGLRDEQYF
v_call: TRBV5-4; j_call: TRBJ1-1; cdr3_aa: CASSLYRPNTEAFF
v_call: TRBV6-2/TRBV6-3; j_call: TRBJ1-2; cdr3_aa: CASSSGAVGYTF
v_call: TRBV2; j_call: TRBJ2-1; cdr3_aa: CASSRVRENEQFF
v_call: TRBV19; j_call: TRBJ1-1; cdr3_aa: CASIPNAPGYTEAFF
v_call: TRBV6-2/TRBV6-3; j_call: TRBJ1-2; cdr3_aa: CASSYEVRYGYTF
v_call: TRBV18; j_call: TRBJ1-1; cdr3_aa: CASSPGQRGENTEAFF
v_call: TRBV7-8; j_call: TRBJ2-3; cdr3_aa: CASSFRTDTDTQYF
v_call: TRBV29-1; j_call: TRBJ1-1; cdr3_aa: CSVTGHLNTEAFF
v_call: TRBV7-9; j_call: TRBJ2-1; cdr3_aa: CASSLVAGGSEQFF
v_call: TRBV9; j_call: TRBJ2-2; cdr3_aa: CASSASGTNTGELFF
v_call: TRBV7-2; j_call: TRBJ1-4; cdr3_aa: CASSLLQGKGEKLFF
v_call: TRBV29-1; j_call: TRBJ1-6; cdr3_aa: CSVVDGVGSPLHF
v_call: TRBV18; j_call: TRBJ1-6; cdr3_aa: CASSDIDNNSPLHF
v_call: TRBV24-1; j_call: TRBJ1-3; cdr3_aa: CATNTTVPVLSGNTIYF